Listed here are 19 T cell receptor beta chains from one sample, sequenced in a study of T cell repertoires and Cas9 in healthy adults. The table came from immunoSEQ multiplex PCR; TCRdb's copy has only in-frame clones and leaves some out. The sample records more than 13,000 clones, roughly nine tenths being singletons. Sequenced sample: Tregs (CD4+, CD25+, CD127-, CD137-, CD154-) from PBMCs; culture status not recorded. Source of these receptors: a human donor in good health.

This clone showed up just once. The chain uses TRBV18 and TRBJ1-4; D is ambiguous. The CDR3 has 15 amino acids. Trimming removed 3 bases at V and 6 bases at J, with 14 bases between. Germline V lookup: CDR1 KGHSH, CDR2 LQKENI. The CDR3 DNA reads as TGTGCCAGCTCACCCCAGAGAAGCGGGGATGAAAAACTGTTTTTT. Its translation is CASSPQRSGDEKLFF.

V and J are TRBV5-4 and TRBJ2-3; maybe TRBD1 (5 bases). The length of the CDR3 is 15 residues. With 2 bases removed from V and 0 bases from J, the gap between germline ends came to 10 bases. Germline-derived CDR1 and CDR2 are SGHNT and YYREEE (reference sequence). The CDR3 DNA reads as TGTGCCAGCAGCTTAGTAACAGGCAGCACAGATACGCAGTATTTT. Amino acid sequence: CASSLVTGSTDTQYF.

This chain connects TRBV5-1 to TRBJ2-3; no clear D gene. Deletions cut 7 bases from V and 6 bases from J, with 6 bases between. The CDR3 consists of 10 residues. CDR1 SGHRS and CDR2 YFSETQ come from the germline V gene. The CDR3 is CASGRDTQYF. In DNA, the CDR3 is TGCGCCAGCGGCCGGGATACGCAGTATTTT.

The rearrangement joins TRBV6-1 to TRBJ1-4, with D possibly matching TRBD1 (6 bases). V dropped 8 bases and J dropped 8 bases, with 12 bases sitting between them. Germline assignment: CDR1 MNHNS and CDR2 SASEGT. This CDR3 has 12 residues. The CDR3 coding sequence is TGTGCCAGCTCCCGAGGGGGGGAAAAACTGTTTTTT. Protein product: CASSRGGEKLFF.

In nucleotides, the CDR3 is TGTGCCAGCAGTGATCGCTGGGGGCGGCCTGCAACTAATGAAAAACTGTTTTTT. Its protein is CASSDRWGRPATNEKLFF. The chain combines TRBV2 with TRBJ1-4, with D perhaps TRBD1 (6 bases). The CDR3 covers 18 residues. The germline V gene has CDR1 SNHLY and CDR2 FYNNEI. Trimming removed 3 bases at V and 0 bases at J, with 17 bases between.

Turning to this clone: A junction boundary mismatches the germline segment, possibly from a read error. The sample carries other DNA sequences with the same CDR3. The chain joins TRBV13 to TRBJ1-3, with 9 bases matching TRBD1. Germline V CDR1 and CDR2: PRHDT, FYEKMQ (reference sequence). CDR3 length: 15 amino acids. CDR3 bases: TGCGCCAGCAGCTTAGGACAGGGGCTTGGAAACACCATATATTTT. This encodes CASSLGQGLGNTIYF.

The rearrangement uses TRBV4-2 and TRBJ2-7; 7 bases are shared with TRBD1. Losses at the gene ends were 2 bases for V and 2 bases for J; bases not matched to a gene: 6. The CDR3 consists of 15 residues. The germline V gene has CDR1 LGHNA and CDR2 YNFKEQ. The CDR3 here is CASSQSAGQAYEQYF. CDR3 nucleotide sequence: TGTGCCAGCAGCCAATCTGCAGGACAGGCCTACGAGCAGTACTTC.

The gene calls are TRBV6-5 and TRBJ2-2; TRBD1 is a possible D gene (6 bases). The CDR3 consists of 14 residues. Trimming left V 6 bases short and J 1 base short, with 9 bases between. Germline loops: CDR1 MNHEY, CDR2 SVGAGI. The CDR3 loop is CASSPRGNTGELFF. The CDR3 DNA follows: TGTGCCAGCAGCCCCAGGGGGAACACCGGGGAGCTGTTTTTT.

V usage is TRBV5-1 and J usage is TRBJ2-3, with no clear D. Trimming removed 0 bases from V and 2 bases from J, with 10 bases in between. This CDR3 spans 15 amino acids. From germline, CDR1 is SGHRS and CDR2 YFSETQ. The chain's CDR3 is CASSLAFTVTDTQYF. The CDR3 DNA follows: TGCGCCAGCAGCTTGGCCTTCACAGTCACAGATACGCAGTATTTT.

The chain joins TRBV7-9 to TRBJ2-7, with unresolved D. CDR1 is SEHNR and CDR2 is FQNEAQ in the germline V gene (reference sequence). The CDR3 sequence is 12 residues long. Deletions cut 4 bases from V and 6 bases from J, with 10 bases between. The CDR3 DNA is TGTGCCAGCAGCTCCCATTCAGCCGAGCAGTACTTC. It specifies CASSSHSAEQYF. The variable domain in full, completed from reference TRBV7-9 and TRBJ2-7, reads DTGVSQNPRHKITKRGQNVTFRCDPISEHNRLYWYRQTLGQGPEFLTYFQNEAQLEKSRLLSDRFSAERPKGSFSTLEIQRTEQGDSAMYLCASSSHSAEQYFGPGTRLTVT.

This chain connects TRBV5-1 to TRBJ1-1; a weak D match, TRBD1 (5 bases). The length of the CDR3 is 14 residues. The germline gives CDR1 SGHRS, CDR2 YFSETQ. The V and J ends lost 2 bases and 2 bases respectively, with 10 bases between them. CDR3 DNA: TGCGCCAGCAGCTTTTCGCAGGGTAACACTGAAGCTTTCTTT. Protein sequence: CASSFSQGNTEAFF.

This chain joins TRBV5-1 and TRBJ2-5; D is unclear. The CDR3 covers 14 residues. From germline, CDR1 is SGHRS and CDR2 YFSETQ. V was cut by 0 bases and J by 1 base, with 7 bases left in between. DNA for the CDR3: TGCGCCAGCAGCTTGGGACCGCCCCAAGAGACCCAGTACTTC. Translating it yields CASSLGPPQETQYF.

The chain links TRBV5-1 to TRBJ1-1; D possibly corresponds to TRBD1 (6 bases). The CDR3 is 13 amino acids. The germline V gene has CDR1 SGHRS and CDR2 YFSETQ. Between the trimmed V and J ends, which lost 4 bases and 4 bases, there was a span of 11 bases. The DNA of the CDR3 is TGCGCCAGCAGCGACCAAGGGGGCACTGAAGCTTTCTTT. Translation gives CASSDQGGTEAFF.

V gene TRBV7-9 combines with J gene TRBJ2-5; D is perhaps TRBD2 (7 bases). This CDR3 has 16 amino acids. Trimming cost V 5 bases and J 5 bases, with 21 bases left between them. Germline V gene data show CDR1 as SEHNR and CDR2 as FQNEAQ (reference sequence). The CDR3 DNA sequence: TGTGCCAGCAGCCCCCTCCGCGGGGGCCTTGGGGAGACCCAGTACTTC. Protein product: CASSPLRGGLGETQYF.

The chain employs TRBV6-5 and TRBJ2-3, with D perhaps assigned TRBD1 or TRBD2 (5 bases each). Looked up from germline, CDR1 is MNHEY and CDR2 is SVGAGI. This CDR3 has 14 amino acids. V gave up 6 bases and J gave up 2 bases, with 12 bases separating them. In DNA, the CDR3 is TGTGCCAGCAGCTTTCCGGGACCCACAGATACGCAGTATTTT. This translates into CASSFPGPTDTQYF.

For the CDR3, the DNA is TGTGCCAGCAGCTTGAAAGGACAGGGGACCGAGCAGTACTTC. Translating it yields CASSLKGQGTEQYF. The J gene is TRBJ2-7, the V gene TRBV5-4; 9 bases line up with TRBD1. CDR3 length equals 14 residues. The V and J ends lost 1 base and 6 bases, in that order; junction bases with no gene match: 5. From germline, CDR1 is SGHNT and CDR2 YYREEE (reference sequence).

V is TRBV10-2 and J is TRBJ2-1; no firm D call. The V and J ends lost 6 bases and 7 bases respectively, with 22 bases between them. The CDR3 spans 16 residues. CDR1 and CDR2 (germline): WSHSY, SAAADI. As DNA, the CDR3 is TGCGCCAGCAGCCCACTTGGCTCACGCGTACGGAATGAGCAGTTCTTC. Translating gives CASSPLGSRVRNEQFF.

The chain has TRBV2 and TRBJ1-3; D is undetermined. The CDR3 sequence is 14 residues long. Germline CDR1 reads SNHLY; CDR2 reads FYNNEI. The V and J ends lost 6 bases and 0 bases respectively, with 9 bases between them. Here the CDR3 reads CASRLTLSGNTIYF. The DNA of the CDR3 is TGTGCCAGCAGATTGACCCTCTCTGGAAACACCATATATTTT. Combining the CDR3 with reference TRBV2 and TRBJ1-3 gives the whole variable domain EPEVTQTPSHQVTQMGQEVILRCVPISNHLYFYWYRQILGQKVEFLVSFYNNEISEKSEIFDDQFSVERPDGSNFTLKIRSTKLEDSAMYFCASRLTLSGNTIYFGEGSWLTVV.

J is TRBJ1-1 and V is TRBV2, with D maybe TRBD1 (6 bases). The ends were cut back, 3 bases at V and 10 bases at J, with 12 bases in the middle. The CDR3 length is 12 residues. The germline CDR1 and CDR2 sequences are SNHLY and FYNNEI. This CDR3 reads CASSEETGGAFF. The DNA for the CDR3 is TGTGCCAGCAGTGAGGAGACAGGCGGAGCTTTCTTT.